One T cell receptor (beta chain) is described in this entry. The antigen remains unidentified. The data were obtained in a study of cytomegalovirus exposure and HLA in healthy donors. The overall study: The roughly 130 validation repertoires used the same platform as the 650 to 850 first-cohort repertoires, a later analysis reported.

Study-wide points: The authors confirmed in vitro that three CMV-associated chains were specific for CMV antigens. For cytomegalovirus status, the classifier reportedly gave diagnoses with high specificity and sensitivity. That first-cohort TCR clusters tended to co-occur in the roughly 120 validation repertoires was found in a later analysis.

Generated by immunoSEQ multiplex PCR, the TCRdb table keeps only in-frame clones and is missing some. The repertoire holds 300,000 to 400,000 clones, with around 86% as singletons. The germline CDR1 and CDR2 sequences are MDHEN and SYDVKM. The CDR3 extends over 11 amino acids. The germline V and J ends were trimmed by 3 bases and 7 bases, with 7 bases remaining between them. The chain couples TRBV28 to TRBJ2-7, with D unresolved. Material for sequencing was PBMCs. The origin of this receptor is a woman aged 18-29 years in good health and CMV-seronegative. The chain's CDR3 is CASSFVREQYF. CDR3 DNA sequence: TGTGCCAGCAGTTTTGTGAGAGAGCAGTACTTC.